This T cell receptor (beta chain) was recorded in a study of blood T cell repertoires in COVID-19. Study background: Nucleic acid was either cDNA or gDNA, and it came from T cells, B-cell-depleted T cells, or PBMCs.

The repertoire was sequenced with immunoSEQ multiplex PCR; TCRdb's copy has only in-frame clones and lacks some. The repertoire holds around 200,000 clones, 80% to 90% seen once, with about a tenth in the top ten. Trimming left V 2 bases short and J 0 bases short, with 17 bases between. The CDR3 covers 17 residues. Germline lookup yields CDR1 SGHRS and CDR2 YFSETQ. This chain uses TRBV5-1 with TRBJ1-1; possibly TRBD1 for D (5 bases). What was sequenced was peripheral blood. The TCR sequence derives from a human donor with active or convalescent COVID-19. The donor label of this sample is uncertain. As DNA, the CDR3 is TGCGCCAGCAGCTTTTCGGTAGGGGTGGGGATGAACACTGAAGCTTTCTTT. This gives the protein CASSFSVGVGMNTEAFF.